The entry below gives a single TCR beta chain sequence along with its context. Its antigen is undetermined. These data belong to a study of T cells in localized non-small cell lung cancer. The table came from immunoSEQ multiplex PCR; TCRdb's copy has only in-frame clones and leaves some out. The sample includes 15,000 to 20,000 clones, roughly 91% of them seen just once. Whole-study findings and limits: Tumor showed lower T cell clonality than uninvolved adjacent lung, where it was highest. Higher adjacent-lung clonality was associated with shorter survival.

This CDR3 has 14 residues. V was clipped by 11 bases and J by 6 bases; unmatched bases: 13. The germline CDR1 and CDR2 sequences are MNHNS and SASEGT. The sample was peripheral blood, taken before any cancer treatment. The J gene is TRBJ2-7, the V gene TRBV6-1; TRBD1 aligns across 10 bases. This clonotype originated in an older male donor with stage II squamous cell lung carcinoma. The CDR3 DNA is TGTGCCTCGGGACGGGGACAGGGGCGCAGCGAGCAGTACTTC. Amino acid sequence: CASGRGQGRSEQYF.